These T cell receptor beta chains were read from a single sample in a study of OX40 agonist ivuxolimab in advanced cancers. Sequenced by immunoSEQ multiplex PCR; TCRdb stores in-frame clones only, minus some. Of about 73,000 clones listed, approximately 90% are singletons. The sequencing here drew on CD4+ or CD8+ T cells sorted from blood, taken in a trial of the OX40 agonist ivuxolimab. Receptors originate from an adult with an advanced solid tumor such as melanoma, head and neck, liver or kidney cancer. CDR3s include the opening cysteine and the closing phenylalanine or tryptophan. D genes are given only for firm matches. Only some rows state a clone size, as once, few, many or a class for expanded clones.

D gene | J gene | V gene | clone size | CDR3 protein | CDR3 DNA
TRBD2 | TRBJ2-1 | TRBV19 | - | CASTRTSGTGNEQFF | TGTGCCAGTACCCGGACTAGCGGGACGGGGAATGAGCAGTTCTTC
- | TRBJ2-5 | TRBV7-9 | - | CASSFRGEETQYF | TGTGCCAGCAGTTTTCGGGGCGAAGAGACCCAGTACTTC
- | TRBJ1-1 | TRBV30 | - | CAWSQLDGPRMNTEAFF | TGTGCCTGGAGCCAATTAGACGGGCCCCGGATGAACACTGAAGCTTTCTTT
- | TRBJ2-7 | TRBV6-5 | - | CASSYSAGVPYEQYF | TGTGCCAGCAGTTACTCGGCAGGGGTTCCCTACGAGCAGTACTTC
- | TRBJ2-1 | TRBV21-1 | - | CASSKSREEGLPNEQFF | TGTGCCAGCAGCAAAAGCCGGGAGGAGGGCCTCCCGAATGAGCAGTTCTTC
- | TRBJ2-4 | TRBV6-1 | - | CASNTGFIQYF | TGTGCCAGCAATACAGGATTCATTCAGTACTTC
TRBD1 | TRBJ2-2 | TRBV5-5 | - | CASSPGGQGNTGELFF | TGTGCCAGCAGCCCCGGGGGACAGGGAAACACCGGGGAGCTGTTTTTT
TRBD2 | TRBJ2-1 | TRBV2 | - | CASSELAGFDEQFF | TGTGCCAGCAGTGAACTAGCGGGATTTGATGAGCAGTTCTTC
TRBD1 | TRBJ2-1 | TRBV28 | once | CASSDELGQTNNEQFF | TGTGCCAGCAGCGACGAGTTGGGACAGACTAACAATGAGCAGTTCTTC
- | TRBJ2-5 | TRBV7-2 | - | CASSSGLKETQYF | TGTGCCAGCAGCTCGGGACTCAAAGAGACCCAGTACTTC
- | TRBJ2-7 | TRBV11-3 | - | CASSLTGIGTEQYF | TGTGCCAGCAGCTTAACAGGGATCGGTACCGAGCAGTACTTC
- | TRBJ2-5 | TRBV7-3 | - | CASSLGGPPETQYF | TGTGCCAGCAGCCTGGGGGGTCCCCCGGAGACCCAGTACTTC
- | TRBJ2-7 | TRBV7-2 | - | CASSYDSNSYEQYF | TGTGCCAGCAGTTATGACTCGAACTCCTACGAGCAGTACTTC
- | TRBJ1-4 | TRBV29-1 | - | CSVAKDGGEKLFF | TGCAGCGTTGCGAAGGATGGGGGTGAAAAACTGTTTTTT